The 20 T cell receptor beta chains presented below share a single source sample, sequenced in a study of blood T cell repertoires in COVID-19. Sequencing used immunoSEQ multiplex PCR; TCRdb keeps in-frame clones, though not all of them. Of approximately 180,000 clones in the sample, 90% were seen once. Sequenced sample: peripheral blood. Receptors were obtained from a man aged 45-65 years with acute or convalescent COVID-19.

The sample holds one count of this clone. The CDR3 protein is CASRDTGGTYNEQFF. The CDR3 region has the DNA TGTGCCAGCAGAGACACAGGGGGCACCTACAATGAGCAGTTCTTC. The genes are TRBV6-5 and TRBJ2-1; 9 nucleotides align to TRBD1. The junction had 5 bases not matched to a gene; V was cut back by 6 bases and J by 2 bases. This CDR3 contains 15 residues. Germline V gene sequence: CDR1 MNHEY, CDR2 SVGAGI.

The chain has TRBV4-2 and TRBJ1-5, with D perhaps matching TRBD1 (5 bases). The CDR3 has 18 amino acids. CDR1 and CDR2 (germline): LGHNA, YNFKEQ. V lost 0 bases and J lost 2, with 17 bases in between. The CDR3 DNA reads as TGTGCCAGCAGCCAAGATTGGGCGGGAGGGGTAGGCAATCAGCCCCAGCATTTT. Translated: CASSQDWAGGVGNQPQHF.

Here the CDR3 DNA reads TGCGCCAGCAGCTTGGATCGGGGCTCTGGAAACACCATATATTTT. It encodes CASSLDRGSGNTIYF. The chain is built from TRBV5-1 and TRBJ1-3; D is uncertain. The CDR3 is made up of 15 amino acids. Germline V gives CDR1 SGHRS, CDR2 YFSETQ. The V and J ends lost 0 bases and 0 bases respectively, with 7 bases between them.

V usage is TRBV13 and J usage is TRBJ2-7; no definite D call. The length of the CDR3 is 14 residues. Between the trimmed V and J ends, which lost 5 bases and 2 bases, there was a span of 13 bases. CDR1 and CDR2 from the germline V gene are PRHDT and FYEKMQ (reference sequence). The DNA for the CDR3 is TGTGCCAGCAGCCCAGGCAGACGTACCTACGAGCAGTACTTC. Residues: CASSPGRRTYEQYF. The full variable domain, with the rest looked up from reference TRBV13 and TRBJ2-7, is AAGVIQSPRHLIKEKRETATLKCYPIPRHDTVYWYQQGPGQDPQFLISFYEKMQSDKGSIPDRFSAQQFSDYHSELNMSSLELGDSALYFCASSPGRRTYEQYFGPGTRLTVT.

The V call is TRBV5-4, the J call TRBJ2-7; the D gene is possibly TRBD2 (6 bases). The CDR3 consists of 14 residues. V was cut by 0 bases and J by 2 bases, with 9 bases left in between. Per germline, CDR1 SGHNT and CDR2 YYREEE (reference sequence). The CDR3: CASSLASGPYEQYF. As DNA, the CDR3 is TGTGCCAGCAGCTTGGCCAGCGGGCCCTACGAGCAGTACTTC.

The genes are TRBV5-5 and TRBJ1-5, with a tentative D call TRBD1 (5 bases). In germline, CDR1 is SGHKS, CDR2 YYEKEE (reference sequence). The germline V and J ends were trimmed by 0 bases and 8 bases, with 18 bases remaining between them. The CDR3 extends over 16 amino acids. The DNA for the CDR3 is TGTGCCAGCAGCTTGGCTTGGGGCGCGAGAAATGAGCCCCAGCATTTT. Its translation is CASSLAWGARNEPQHF.

V and J are TRBV20-1 and TRBJ2-4; TRBD1 is a possible D gene (5 bases). This CDR3 spans 12 amino acids. The V and J ends lost 3 bases and 6 bases respectively, with 9 bases between them. Per the germline V gene, CDR1 is DFQATT and CDR2 is SNEGSKA (reference sequence). CDR3 amino acids: CSASMQGNIQYF. Written as DNA, the CDR3 is TGCAGTGCTAGTATGCAGGGAAACATTCAGTACTTC.

As DNA, the CDR3 is TGTGCCAGCTCACCTCGACAGGGCCAAGAGACCCAGTACTTC. This sequence encodes CASSPRQGQETQYF. The chain is built from TRBV18 and TRBJ2-5; the match to TRBD1 covers 7 bases. Germline CDR1 is KGHSH and CDR2 is LQKENI. The CDR3 totals 14 residues. Unmatched junction bases numbered 2, after V lost 3 bases and J lost 1 base. The full variable domain, completed using reference TRBV18 and TRBJ2-5, is NAGVMQNPRHLVRRRGQEARLRCSPMKGHSHVYWYRQLPEEGLKFMVYLQKENIIDESGMPKERFSAEFPKEGPSILRIQQVVRGDSAAYFCASSPRQGQETQYFGPGTRLLVL.

In its sample, this clone was seen a few times. The chain combines TRBV5-1 with TRBJ2-7, with 7 bases lining up with TRBD2. Unmatched junction bases numbered 14, after V lost 4 bases and J lost 7 bases. The length of the CDR3 is 15 residues. Germline loops: CDR1 SGHRS, CDR2 YFSETQ. CDR3 sequence reads: CASSPEVAGVSEQYF. CDR3 nucleotides: TGCGCCAGCAGCCCGGAGGTTGCGGGAGTGTCAGAGCAGTACTTC. The full variable domain, with the rest looked up from reference TRBV5-1 and TRBJ2-7, is KAGVTQTPRYLIKTRGQQVTLSCSPISGHRSVSWYQQTPGQGLQFLFEYFSETQRNKGNFPGRFSGRQFSNSRSEMNVSTLELGDSALYLCASSPEVAGVSEQYFGPGTRLTVT.

V and J are TRBV10-3 and TRBJ1-1; tentatively, D is TRBD1 (5 bases). Trimming shortened V by 5 bases and J by 0 bases, and 16 bases separated the two germline ends. Germline CDR1 ENHRY, CDR2 SYGVKD. The CDR3 sequence is 16 residues long. CDR3 in DNA: TGTGCCATCAGTTTCGTTCAGGGAATTATGAACACTGAAGCTTTCTTT. As protein: CAISFVQGIMNTEAFF.

The chain has TRBV5-4 and TRBJ2-2; 9 bases line up with TRBD1. J gave up 6 bases and V 0 bases, and 6 bases lay outside the gene matches. Germline V CDR1 and CDR2: SGHNT, YYREEE (reference sequence). The CDR3 has 16 amino acids. The CDR3 coding sequence is TGTGCCAGCAGCTTGGTGGGACAGGGATGGCCCGGGGAGCTGTTTTTT. It yields the protein CASSLVGQGWPGELFF.

This chain uses TRBV24-1 with TRBJ2-1; TRBD1 might be the D (6 bases). With 4 bases removed from V and 0 bases from J, the gap between germline ends came to 12 bases. Germline lookup yields CDR1 KGHDR and CDR2 SFDVKD. This CDR3 is built from 16 residues. The CDR3 reads CATSDYTGSSYNEQFF. The CDR3 DNA reads TGTGCCACCAGTGACTACACAGGGAGCTCCTACAATGAGCAGTTCTTC.

The CDR3, as DNA: TGTGCCAGTTCAAGTGGTGGCCTAGCGGGGCGAGAGACCCAGTACTTC. It codes for CASSSGGLAGRETQYF. The chain uses TRBV2 and TRBJ2-5; 9 bases are a match to TRBD2. Per the germline V gene, CDR1 is SNHLY and CDR2 is FYNNEI. This CDR3 comprises 16 residues. V trimming: 9 bases; J trimming: 4 bases; junction bases outside the gene matches: 15.

V is TRBV5-1 and J is TRBJ1-2, with D tentatively TRBD1 (5 bases). The CDR3 runs 15 residues. Trimming removed 4 bases at V and 6 bases at J, with 19 bases between. Germline CDR1 SGHRS, CDR2 YFSETQ. The CDR3 nucleotides read TGCGCCAGCAGCCCGAATGGGGCGCCTTTCGATGGCTACACCTTC. It translates to CASSPNGAPFDGYTF.

This clone came up a few times. The chain couples TRBV5-6 to TRBJ2-5; 7 positions agree with TRBD2. Germline lookup yields CDR1 SGHDT and CDR2 YYEEEE. The ends lost 3 bases at V and 3 bases at J; junction bases unmatched: 11. This CDR3 has 16 amino acids. In nucleotides, the CDR3 is TGTGCCAGCAGCTCGCCTGGGGGGGTATTAGAAGAGACCCAGTACTTC. This sequence encodes CASSSPGGVLEETQYF.

V usage is TRBV7-3 and J usage is TRBJ2-2, with 7 bases matching TRBD2. Per the germline V gene, CDR1 is SGHTA and CDR2 is FQGTGA. Unmatched junction bases numbered 7, after V lost 8 bases and J lost 1 base. The CDR3 runs 15 residues. The CDR3 nucleotides read TGTGCCAGCCGAGGGGCTAGCGGGAACACCGGGGAGCTGTTTTTT. Translating gives CASRGASGNTGELFF.

This chain connects TRBV10-3 to TRBJ1-5; possible D gene TRBD1, 6 bases. CDR3 length equals 17 residues. Looked up from germline, CDR1 is ENHRY and CDR2 is SYGVKD. Trimming left V 2 bases short and J 3 bases short, with 17 bases between. The CDR3 sequence: CAISEGGVRGFNQPQHF. In DNA, the CDR3 is TGTGCCATCAGTGAGGGGGGGGTCAGGGGATTCAATCAGCCCCAGCATTTT.

The chain combines TRBV3-1 (or the pseudogene TRBV3-2) with TRBJ2-2; the D is unclear. Between the trimmed V and J ends, which lost 1 base and 6 bases, there was a span of 6 bases. The CDR3 length is 13 residues. Germline CDR1 LGHDT, CDR2 YNNKEL (reference sequence). CDR3: CASSQGGAGELFF. The CDR3 DNA is TGTGCCAGCAGCCAAGGAGGCGCCGGGGAGCTGTTTTTT.

J is TRBJ1-2 and V is TRBV28, with D maybe TRBD1 (5 bases). Trimming took 3 bases from V and 5 from J, leaving 13 bases between them. The CDR3 length is 14 residues. The germline V gene has CDR1 MDHEN and CDR2 SYDVKM. The CDR3 protein is CASSFGGRLYGYTF. The CDR3 bases are TGTGCCAGCAGTTTTGGGGGGAGACTGTATGGCTACACCTTC.

The chain recombines TRBV9 with TRBJ1-4; 7 bases are a match to TRBD1. Germline loops: CDR1 SGDLS, CDR2 YYNGEE. The junction had 5 bases not matched to a gene; V was cut back by 0 bases and J by 0 bases. This CDR3 comprises 17 residues. Here the CDR3 reads CASSVGQGGTTNEKLFF. DNA for the CDR3: TGTGCCAGCAGCGTAGGACAGGGCGGAACAACTAATGAAAAACTGTTTTTT.